Listed here are 22 T cell receptor beta chains from one sample, sequenced in a study of shared clonotypes between healthy human individuals. Sequenced by immunoSEQ multiplex PCR; TCRdb stores in-frame clones only, minus some. Among over a million clones listed, roughly 96% were seen once. The source material was naive CD4+ T cells sorted from blood. Subset here: CD45RA+ positively selected. The receptors come from a man aged 30 to 39 in good health.

V is TRBV7-2 and J is TRBJ1-5; 9 bases line up with TRBD1. The J segment lost 0 bases and the V segment lost 4 bases, leaving 1 base of the junction unmatched. CDR1 and CDR2 (germline): SGHTA, FQGNSA. The CDR3 is 15 residues long. The DNA of the CDR3 is TGTGCCAGCAGCTCGACAGGGGGTAGCAATCAGCCCCAGCATTTT. This gives the protein CASSSTGGSNQPQHF. Variable domain in full (rest from reference TRBV7-2 and TRBJ1-5): GAGVSQSPSNKVTEKGKDVELRCDPISGHTALYWYRQSLGQGLEFLIYFQGNSAPDKSGLPSDRFSAERTGGSVSTLTIQRTQQEDSAVYLCASSSTGGSNQPQHFGDGTRLSIL.

The gene calls are TRBV9 and TRBJ2-7; TRBD2 aligns across 7 bases. V gave up 0 bases and J gave up 2 bases; unmatched junction bases: 5. Germline V gene sequence: CDR1 SGDLS, CDR2 YYNGEE. This CDR3 is 15 amino acids long. CDR3 DNA: TGTGCCAGCAGCGTAGCGAGCGGGATTCCCTACGAGCAGTACTTC. Amino acids: CASSVASGIPYEQYF.

J is TRBJ2-1 and V is TRBV19, with D tentatively TRBD2 (5 bases). The CDR3 runs 14 residues. Trimming removed 6 bases at V and 5 bases at J, with 14 bases between. Germline CDR1 LNHDA, CDR2 SQIVND (reference sequence). The CDR3: CASRYGISDNEQFF. As DNA, the CDR3 is TGTGCCAGTAGGTACGGGATCTCGGACAATGAGCAGTTCTTC.

V and J are TRBV28 and TRBJ2-1, with TRBD2 matching over 10 bases. Per germline, CDR1 MDHEN and CDR2 SYDVKM. The CDR3 loop spans 16 amino acids. Trimming removed 4 bases from V and 4 bases from J; junction bases left unmatched: 7. CDR3: CASSSESSGGYNEQFF. The CDR3 DNA reads as TGTGCCAGCAGTTCCGAGTCTAGCGGGGGTTACAATGAGCAGTTCTTC.

The V and J genes are TRBV10-3 and TRBJ1-1, with D possibly TRBD1 on 6 matching bases. Trimming removed 6 bases at V and 6 bases at J, with 14 bases between. Germline lookup yields CDR1 ENHRY and CDR2 SYGVKD. CDR3 size: 13 residues. The CDR3 bases are TGTGCCATCAGCCCAGGAGGGGGGGCTGAAGCTTTCTTT. The encoded protein is CAISPGGGAEAFF.

This chain joins TRBV25-1 and TRBJ2-7, with D possibly TRBD1 on 5 matching bases. Deletions cut 4 bases from V and 1 base from J, with 11 bases between. CDR1 is MGHDK and CDR2 is SYGVNS in the germline V gene. The CDR3 sequence is 14 residues long. The CDR3 spells CASSAVGASYEQYF. CDR3 in DNA: TGTGCCAGCAGTGCTGTTGGGGCGTCCTACGAGCAGTACTTC.

J is TRBJ2-7 and V is TRBV9, with TRBD2 matching 9 bases. CDR3 length equals 16 residues. V lost 0 bases, J lost 4 bases, and 8 bases stayed unmatched. Germline V gene sequence: CDR1 SGDLS, CDR2 YYNGEE. The CDR3 coding sequence is TGTGCCAGCAGCGTAGCAGGGGGTAGCGGGAGTTACGAGCAGTACTTC. Amino acid sequence: CASSVAGGSGSYEQYF.

A word on this clone: The same CDR3 can be traced to other DNA sequences in this sample. The rearrangement links TRBV6-5 to TRBJ2-6, with D perhaps TRBD1 (5 bases). Germline CDR1 is MNHEY and CDR2 is SVGAGI. Trimming stripped 2 bases from V and 0 bases from J, with 8 bases between. The CDR3 is made up of 16 amino acids. The CDR3 DNA reads TGTGCCAGCAGTTACAGGGGTGGCTCTGGGGCCAACGTCCTGACTTTC. Translation: CASSYRGGSGANVLTF.

The chain is built from TRBV5-5 and TRBJ1-1; D is unclear. The CDR3 runs 15 residues. V shed 3 bases and J shed 2 bases, with 14 bases lying between them. Germline CDR1 is SGHKS and CDR2 is YYEKEE (reference sequence). The CDR3 spells CASSSEPQINTEAFF. Written as DNA, the CDR3 is TGTGCCAGCAGCTCCGAACCTCAAATTAACACTGAAGCTTTCTTT.

This clone was recorded a few times. DNA for the CDR3: TGTGCCACCAATCGTCAGGGACAGGCCTACGAGCAGTACTTC. It encodes CATNRQGQAYEQYF. V and J are TRBV27 and TRBJ2-7; 8 bases align to TRBD1. CDR1 is MNHEY, CDR2 SMNVEV, per germline (reference sequence). The V and J ends lost 10 bases and 2 bases, in that order; junction bases with no gene match: 10. CDR3 length: 14 residues.

The rearrangement uses TRBV6-5 and TRBJ2-7; perhaps TRBD2 as D (6 bases). CDR1 is MNHEY, CDR2 SVGAGI, per germline. Deletions cut 0 bases from V and 0 bases from J, with 9 bases between. This CDR3 contains 15 residues. The CDR3 sequence is CASSYSAGSSYEQYF. The CDR3 DNA reads as TGTGCCAGCAGTTACTCAGCCGGGAGCTCCTACGAGCAGTACTTC.

V and J are TRBV2 and TRBJ1-4, with 8 nucleotides matching TRBD1. After removal of 4 bases from V and 8 bases from J, the junction contained 3 bases not matched to a gene. CDR3 length: 13 residues. CDR1 and CDR2 from the germline V gene are SNHLY and FYNNEI. CDR3 amino acids: CASSGWDREKLFF. The CDR3, as DNA: TGTGCCAGCAGTGGATGGGACAGGGAAAAACTGTTTTTT.

This clone was observed once. The chain employs TRBV6-5 and TRBJ2-7; a possible D gene is TRBD1 (5 bases). The CDR3 covers 14 residues. CDR1 and CDR2 from the germline V gene are MNHEY and SVGAGI. The ends were cut back, 1 base at V and 4 bases at J, with 11 bases in the middle. The CDR3 nucleotides are TGTGCCAGCAGTTACTACGACAGCCCTTACGAGCAGTACTTC. Amino acids: CASSYYDSPYEQYF.

This rearrangement joins TRBV18 to TRBJ2-2; 8 bases agree with TRBD1. This CDR3 comprises 14 residues. Trimming took 5 bases from V and 1 from J; bases not matched to a gene: 0. CDR1 is KGHSH and CDR2 is LQKENI in the germline V gene. CDR3 sequence (DNA): TGTGCCAGCTCAACAGGGGGGAACACCGGGGAGCTGTTTTTT. Amino acid sequence: CASSTGGNTGELFF.

This rearrangement joins TRBV7-3 to TRBJ2-3; D gene uncertain. V gave up 1 base and J gave up 4 bases, with 6 bases separating them. Germline-derived CDR1 and CDR2 are SGHTA and FQGTGA. CDR3 size: 13 residues. The chain's CDR3 is CASSLNPSDTQYF. The CDR3 DNA reads TGTGCCAGCAGCTTAAACCCATCAGATACGCAGTATTTT.

The rearrangement uses TRBV6-5 and TRBJ2-3, with D perhaps matching TRBD1 or TRBD2 (5 bases each). The CDR3 runs 13 residues. Trimming cost V 2 bases and J 3 bases, with 6 bases left between them. Germline assignment: CDR1 MNHEY and CDR2 SVGAGI. This CDR3 is CASSYEGTDTQYF. CDR3 coding DNA: TGTGCCAGCAGTTACGAGGGGACAGATACGCAGTATTTT.

The chain recombines TRBV11-2 with TRBJ2-7; no clear D. Germline CDR1 reads SGHAT; CDR2 reads FQNNGV. There are 15 residues in the CDR3. V lost 1 base and J 5 bases, leaving 15 bases between the germline ends. The DNA for the CDR3 is TGTGCCAGCAGCTTAGGGCAAGGGCCCCCGGACGAGCAGTACTTC. This encodes CASSLGQGPPDEQYF.

This chain uses TRBV25-1 with TRBJ2-1, with 9 positions matching TRBD2. The CDR3 length is 16 residues. V gave up 3 bases and J gave up 5 bases; unmatched junction bases: 8. Germline assignment: CDR1 MGHDK and CDR2 SYGVNS. The CDR3 here is CASSESYAGGDNEQFF. The CDR3 DNA reads TGTGCCAGCAGTGAGAGCTACGCGGGGGGGGACAATGAGCAGTTCTTC.

This chain links TRBV27 with TRBJ1-2; D gene uncertain. Trimming took 2 bases from V and 0 from J, leaving 10 bases between them. The germline V gene has CDR1 MNHEY and CDR2 SMNVEV (reference sequence). The CDR3 consists of 15 residues. CDR3 bases: TGTGCCAGCAGTTTAACGGGGTCGACTAACTATGGCTACACCTTC. It yields the protein CASSLTGSTNYGYTF.

The chain joins TRBV6-6 to TRBJ2-7, with TRBD2 matching over 12 bases. Germline CDR1 MNHNY, CDR2 SVGAGI (reference sequence). The V segment lost 7 bases and the J segment 3 bases; nucleotides outside the gene matches: 4. The CDR3 consists of 14 residues. CDR3 sequence (DNA): TGTGCCAGCACCTCGACTAGCGGGAGCTACGAGCAGTACTTC. It is translated as CASTSTSGSYEQYF.

This chain links TRBV6-5 with TRBJ2-3; D not resolved. The CDR3 runs to 14 residues. Looked up from germline, CDR1 is MNHEY and CDR2 is SVGAGI. The germline V and J ends were trimmed by 4 bases and 2 bases, with 10 bases remaining between them. CDR3 residues: CASSLMGPTDTQYF. The CDR3 coding sequence is TGTGCCAGCAGTTTAATGGGCCCCACAGATACGCAGTATTTT.

The chain has TRBV10-3 and TRBJ2-5; D is ambiguous. There are 17 residues in the CDR3. V lost 0 bases and J 3 bases, leaving 17 bases between the germline ends. The V gene's germline CDR1 is ENHRY and CDR2 SYGVKD. CDR3 DNA sequence: TGTGCCATCAGTGAGTCTGGCTTTTTTACAGATAAAGAGACCCAGTACTTC. Its translation is CAISESGFFTDKETQYF.